This is a list of T cell receptor beta chains from one sample in a study of cytomegalovirus exposure and HLA in healthy donors. Clones were sequenced by immunoSEQ multiplex PCR, and TCRdb holds only the in-frame ones, with some missing. Altogether approximately 190,000 clones are present, approximately 80% being singletons, with the ten largest covering roughly an eighth. The sample consisted of PBMCs. All receptors come from a woman aged 25-40 years in good health and CMV-seropositive. Both conserved end residues are part of each CDR3. The order of the fields is D gene, clone size, V gene, J gene, CDR3 protein, CDR3 DNA. The D gene is left open where the match is weak. Rows may omit the clone size; those that give it use once, few, many or a size class.

D gene: TRBD2; clone size: many; V gene: TRBV11-3; J gene: TRBJ2-1; CDR3 protein: CASSLQGGASGRLYNEQFF; CDR3 DNA: TGTGCCAGCAGCTTACAAGGAGGGGCTAGCGGGAGGCTATACAATGAGCAGTTCTTC
D gene: TRBD1; clone size: NA; V gene: TRBV27; J gene: TRBJ2-3; CDR3 protein: CATYKTGGADTQYF; CDR3 DNA: TGTGCCACCTATAAAACAGGGGGCGCAGATACGCAGTATTTT
D gene: TRBD2; clone size: NA; V gene: TRBV7-2; J gene: TRBJ2-3; CDR3 protein: CASSPRTSGISTDTQYF; CDR3 DNA: TGTGCCAGCAGCCCCCGGACTAGCGGGATCAGCACAGATACGCAGTATTTT
D gene: TRBD2; clone size: NA; V gene: TRBV2; J gene: TRBJ2-2; CDR3 protein: CASSVTSGATGELFF; CDR3 DNA: TGTGCCAGCAGCGTAACTAGCGGGGCCACCGGGGAGCTGTTTTTT
D gene: NA; clone size: NA; V gene: TRBV5-4; J gene: TRBJ2-7; CDR3 protein: CASSSQLAAPIYEQYF; CDR3 DNA: TGTGCCAGCAGCTCCCAACTAGCTGCCCCCATCTACGAGCAGTACTTC
D gene: TRBD2; clone size: NA; V gene: TRBV2; J gene: TRBJ2-7; CDR3 protein: CASSMDGGSYEQYF; CDR3 DNA: TGTGCCAGCAGTATGGACGGCGGGAGTTACGAGCAGTACTTC
D gene: NA; clone size: few; V gene: TRBV11-3; J gene: TRBJ2-2; CDR3 protein: CASSLSTGELFF; CDR3 DNA: TGTGCCAGCAGCTTGAGCACCGGGGAGCTGTTTTTT
D gene: NA; clone size: NA; V gene: TRBV9; J gene: TRBJ2-1; CDR3 protein: CASSATAGRGYNEQFF; CDR3 DNA: TGTGCCAGCAGCGCGACTGCGGGACGGGGCTACAATGAGCAGTTCTTC
D gene: TRBD1; clone size: NA; V gene: TRBV5-1; J gene: TRBJ2-2; CDR3 protein: CASSSPTGGPGELFF; CDR3 DNA: TGCGCCAGCAGCTCCCCGACAGGGGGCCCCGGGGAGCTGTTTTTT
D gene: NA; clone size: NA; V gene: TRBV10-2; J gene: TRBJ2-6; CDR3 protein: CASSESTRFGANVLTF; CDR3 DNA: TGCGCCAGCAGTGAGTCGACGAGGTTTGGGGCCAACGTCCTGACTTTC
D gene: NA; clone size: NA; V gene: TRBV7-9; J gene: TRBJ2-7; CDR3 protein: CASSLGWTEAEQYF; CDR3 DNA: TGTGCCAGCAGCCTCGGTTGGACTGAGGCCGAGCAGTACTTC
D gene: TRBD1; clone size: NA; V gene: TRBV10-3; J gene: TRBJ2-5; CDR3 protein: CAISLTGGHETQYF; CDR3 DNA: TGTGCCATCAGCCTAACAGGGGGTCACGAGACCCAGTACTTC
D gene: NA; clone size: NA; V gene: TRBV7-8; J gene: TRBJ2-5; CDR3 protein: CASSAAEYQETQYF; CDR3 DNA: TGTGCCAGCAGCGCAGCGGAGTACCAAGAGACCCAGTACTTC
D gene: NA; clone size: NA; V gene: TRBV10-3; J gene: TRBJ2-7; CDR3 protein: CAISESRSGEQYF; CDR3 DNA: TGTGCCATCAGTGAGTCGAGGTCGGGTGAGCAGTACTTC
D gene: TRBD1; clone size: NA; V gene: TRBV6-6; J gene: TRBJ1-2; CDR3 protein: CASRNPGQGSGYTF; CDR3 DNA: TGTGCCAGCAGAAATCCGGGACAGGGGTCGGGCTACACCTTC
D gene: NA; clone size: NA; V gene: TRBV27; J gene: TRBJ1-1; CDR3 protein: CASSLAAGTEAFF; CDR3 DNA: TGTGCCAGCAGTCTCGCGGCGGGGACTGAAGCTTTCTTT
D gene: NA; clone size: NA; V gene: TRBV9; J gene: TRBJ2-7; CDR3 protein: CASSAQTDSEQYF; CDR3 DNA: TGTGCCAGCAGCGCCCAGACTGATTCCGAGCAGTACTTC
D gene: TRBD2; clone size: NA; V gene: TRBV11-2; J gene: TRBJ2-1; CDR3 protein: CASTDREGEQFF; CDR3 DNA: TGTGCCAGCACCGACCGGGAGGGTGAGCAGTTCTTC
D gene: TRBD1; clone size: many; V gene: TRBV18; J gene: TRBJ2-5; CDR3 protein: CASSLPGTGRAQETQYF; CDR3 DNA: TGTGCCAGCTCACTCCCCGGGACAGGGAGGGCCCAAGAGACCCAGTACTTC
D gene: NA; clone size: NA; V gene: TRBV10-1; J gene: TRBJ2-7; CDR3 protein: CASRAGSGEQYF; CDR3 DNA: TGCGCCAGCAGGGCGGGGTCTGGGGAGCAGTACTTC
D gene: TRBD1; clone size: NA; V gene: TRBV30; J gene: TRBJ1-3; CDR3 protein: CAWRTGAMPSGNTIYF; CDR3 DNA: TGTGCCTGGAGGACAGGGGCTATGCCTTCCGGAAACACCATATATTTT
D gene: TRBD2; clone size: once; V gene: TRBV9; J gene: TRBJ2-6; CDR3 protein: CASSVRGDSGANVLTF; CDR3 DNA: TGTGCCAGCAGCGTCCGGGGGGATTCTGGGGCCAACGTCCTGACTTTC
D gene: TRBD1; clone size: few; V gene: TRBV9; J gene: TRBJ1-2; CDR3 protein: CASSVRQGSGYTF; CDR3 DNA: TGTGCCAGCAGCGTAAGACAGGGCTCTGGCTACACCTTC
D gene: NA; clone size: NA; V gene: TRBV15; J gene: TRBJ1-5; CDR3 protein: CATSGGILLEVNNQPQHF; CDR3 DNA: TGTGCCACCAGCGGAGGGATTCTTCTGGAGGTTAACAATCAGCCCCAGCATTTT
D gene: TRBD2; clone size: NA; V gene: TRBV25-1; J gene: TRBJ2-3; CDR3 protein: CASSGTSGRLDTQYF; CDR3 DNA: TGTGCCAGCAGTGGGACTAGCGGGAGATTAGATACGCAGTATTTT
D gene: TRBD1; clone size: NA; V gene: TRBV7-8; J gene: TRBJ1-1; CDR3 protein: CASSPQGGIIAEAFF; CDR3 DNA: TGTGCCAGCAGCCCCCAGGGGGGTATAATCGCTGAAGCTTTCTTT
D gene: TRBD1; clone size: NA; V gene: TRBV6-1; J gene: TRBJ1-2; CDR3 protein: CASQQGFLYGYTF; CDR3 DNA: TGTGCCAGCCAACAGGGGTTCCTCTATGGCTACACCTTC
D gene: NA; clone size: few; V gene: TRBV2; J gene: TRBJ1-1; CDR3 protein: CASSETGGGAFF; CDR3 DNA: TGTGCCAGCAGTGAAACGGGGGGAGGAGCTTTCTTT
D gene: NA; clone size: NA; V gene: TRBV5-6; J gene: TRBJ2-7; CDR3 protein: CASSLGSGVTYEQYF; CDR3 DNA: TGTGCCAGCAGCTTGGGGTCGGGAGTAACCTACGAGCAGTACTTC
D gene: NA; clone size: NA; V gene: TRBV28; J gene: TRBJ2-7; CDR3 protein: CASSLQGSYEQYF; CDR3 DNA: TGTGCCAGCAGTTTGCAGGGTTCCTACGAGCAGTACTTC
D gene: TRBD2; clone size: once; V gene: TRBV5-4; J gene: TRBJ2-7; CDR3 protein: CASSLGSSGISYEQYF; CDR3 DNA: TGTGCCAGCAGCTTAGGGTCCAGCGGGATTTCCTACGAGCAGTACTTC
D gene: TRBD1; clone size: NA; V gene: TRBV5-1; J gene: TRBJ1-5; CDR3 protein: CASSPQGSNQPQHF; CDR3 DNA: TGCGCCAGCAGCCCACAGGGGAGCAATCAGCCCCAGCATTTT
D gene: NA; clone size: NA; V gene: TRBV18; J gene: TRBJ1-3; CDR3 protein: CASSPQVQSGNTIYF; CDR3 DNA: TGTGCCAGCTCACCGCAGGTACAGTCTGGAAACACCATATATTTT
D gene: NA; clone size: NA; V gene: TRBV5-1; J gene: TRBJ1-5; CDR3 protein: CASSLGQSNQPQHF; CDR3 DNA: TGCGCCAGCAGCTTAGGACAGTCCAATCAGCCCCAGCATTTT
D gene: TRBD1; clone size: NA; V gene: TRBV9; J gene: TRBJ2-7; CDR3 protein: CASSAQGAREQYF; CDR3 DNA: TGTGCCAGCAGCGCCCAGGGGGCTCGAGAGCAGTACTTC
D gene: NA; clone size: NA; V gene: TRBV4-1; J gene: TRBJ2-5; CDR3 protein: CASSQAGIQETQYF; CDR3 DNA: TGCGCCAGCAGCCAAGCAGGAATCCAAGAGACCCAGTACTTC
D gene: NA; clone size: once; V gene: TRBV6-6; J gene: TRBJ1-2; CDR3 protein: CATLPTPANYGYTF; CDR3 DNA: TGTGCCACCCTTCCTACCCCGGCTAACTATGGCTACACCTTC
D gene: TRBD2; clone size: NA; V gene: TRBV5-4; J gene: TRBJ2-3; CDR3 protein: CASSLTSGRITDTQYF; CDR3 DNA: TGTGCCAGCAGCTTGACTAGCGGGAGGATTACAGATACGCAGTATTTT
D gene: NA; clone size: NA; V gene: TRBV6-5; J gene: TRBJ1-2; CDR3 protein: CASSYSGGYGYTF; CDR3 DNA: TGTGCCAGCAGTTACTCGGGGGGCTATGGCTACACCTTC
D gene: NA; clone size: NA; V gene: TRBV16; J gene: TRBJ1-1; CDR3 protein: CASSHPRRDELTEAFF; CDR3 DNA: TGTGCCAGCAGCCACCCCCGTCGGGATGAGTTGACTGAAGCTTTCTTT
D gene: NA; clone size: NA; V gene: TRBV5-6; J gene: TRBJ1-5; CDR3 protein: CASSLTGQPQHF; CDR3 DNA: TGTGCCAGCAGCTTGACGGGTCAGCCCCAGCATTTT
D gene: NA; clone size: NA; V gene: TRBV14; J gene: TRBJ1-1; CDR3 protein: CASSQSRVEAFF; CDR3 DNA: TGTGCCAGCAGCCAATCGAGGGTTGAAGCTTTCTTT
D gene: NA; clone size: NA; V gene: TRBV19; J gene: TRBJ1-5; CDR3 protein: CASTTIGTRSNQPQHF; CDR3 DNA: TGTGCCAGTACCACAATAGGGACACGGAGCAATCAGCCCCAGCATTTT